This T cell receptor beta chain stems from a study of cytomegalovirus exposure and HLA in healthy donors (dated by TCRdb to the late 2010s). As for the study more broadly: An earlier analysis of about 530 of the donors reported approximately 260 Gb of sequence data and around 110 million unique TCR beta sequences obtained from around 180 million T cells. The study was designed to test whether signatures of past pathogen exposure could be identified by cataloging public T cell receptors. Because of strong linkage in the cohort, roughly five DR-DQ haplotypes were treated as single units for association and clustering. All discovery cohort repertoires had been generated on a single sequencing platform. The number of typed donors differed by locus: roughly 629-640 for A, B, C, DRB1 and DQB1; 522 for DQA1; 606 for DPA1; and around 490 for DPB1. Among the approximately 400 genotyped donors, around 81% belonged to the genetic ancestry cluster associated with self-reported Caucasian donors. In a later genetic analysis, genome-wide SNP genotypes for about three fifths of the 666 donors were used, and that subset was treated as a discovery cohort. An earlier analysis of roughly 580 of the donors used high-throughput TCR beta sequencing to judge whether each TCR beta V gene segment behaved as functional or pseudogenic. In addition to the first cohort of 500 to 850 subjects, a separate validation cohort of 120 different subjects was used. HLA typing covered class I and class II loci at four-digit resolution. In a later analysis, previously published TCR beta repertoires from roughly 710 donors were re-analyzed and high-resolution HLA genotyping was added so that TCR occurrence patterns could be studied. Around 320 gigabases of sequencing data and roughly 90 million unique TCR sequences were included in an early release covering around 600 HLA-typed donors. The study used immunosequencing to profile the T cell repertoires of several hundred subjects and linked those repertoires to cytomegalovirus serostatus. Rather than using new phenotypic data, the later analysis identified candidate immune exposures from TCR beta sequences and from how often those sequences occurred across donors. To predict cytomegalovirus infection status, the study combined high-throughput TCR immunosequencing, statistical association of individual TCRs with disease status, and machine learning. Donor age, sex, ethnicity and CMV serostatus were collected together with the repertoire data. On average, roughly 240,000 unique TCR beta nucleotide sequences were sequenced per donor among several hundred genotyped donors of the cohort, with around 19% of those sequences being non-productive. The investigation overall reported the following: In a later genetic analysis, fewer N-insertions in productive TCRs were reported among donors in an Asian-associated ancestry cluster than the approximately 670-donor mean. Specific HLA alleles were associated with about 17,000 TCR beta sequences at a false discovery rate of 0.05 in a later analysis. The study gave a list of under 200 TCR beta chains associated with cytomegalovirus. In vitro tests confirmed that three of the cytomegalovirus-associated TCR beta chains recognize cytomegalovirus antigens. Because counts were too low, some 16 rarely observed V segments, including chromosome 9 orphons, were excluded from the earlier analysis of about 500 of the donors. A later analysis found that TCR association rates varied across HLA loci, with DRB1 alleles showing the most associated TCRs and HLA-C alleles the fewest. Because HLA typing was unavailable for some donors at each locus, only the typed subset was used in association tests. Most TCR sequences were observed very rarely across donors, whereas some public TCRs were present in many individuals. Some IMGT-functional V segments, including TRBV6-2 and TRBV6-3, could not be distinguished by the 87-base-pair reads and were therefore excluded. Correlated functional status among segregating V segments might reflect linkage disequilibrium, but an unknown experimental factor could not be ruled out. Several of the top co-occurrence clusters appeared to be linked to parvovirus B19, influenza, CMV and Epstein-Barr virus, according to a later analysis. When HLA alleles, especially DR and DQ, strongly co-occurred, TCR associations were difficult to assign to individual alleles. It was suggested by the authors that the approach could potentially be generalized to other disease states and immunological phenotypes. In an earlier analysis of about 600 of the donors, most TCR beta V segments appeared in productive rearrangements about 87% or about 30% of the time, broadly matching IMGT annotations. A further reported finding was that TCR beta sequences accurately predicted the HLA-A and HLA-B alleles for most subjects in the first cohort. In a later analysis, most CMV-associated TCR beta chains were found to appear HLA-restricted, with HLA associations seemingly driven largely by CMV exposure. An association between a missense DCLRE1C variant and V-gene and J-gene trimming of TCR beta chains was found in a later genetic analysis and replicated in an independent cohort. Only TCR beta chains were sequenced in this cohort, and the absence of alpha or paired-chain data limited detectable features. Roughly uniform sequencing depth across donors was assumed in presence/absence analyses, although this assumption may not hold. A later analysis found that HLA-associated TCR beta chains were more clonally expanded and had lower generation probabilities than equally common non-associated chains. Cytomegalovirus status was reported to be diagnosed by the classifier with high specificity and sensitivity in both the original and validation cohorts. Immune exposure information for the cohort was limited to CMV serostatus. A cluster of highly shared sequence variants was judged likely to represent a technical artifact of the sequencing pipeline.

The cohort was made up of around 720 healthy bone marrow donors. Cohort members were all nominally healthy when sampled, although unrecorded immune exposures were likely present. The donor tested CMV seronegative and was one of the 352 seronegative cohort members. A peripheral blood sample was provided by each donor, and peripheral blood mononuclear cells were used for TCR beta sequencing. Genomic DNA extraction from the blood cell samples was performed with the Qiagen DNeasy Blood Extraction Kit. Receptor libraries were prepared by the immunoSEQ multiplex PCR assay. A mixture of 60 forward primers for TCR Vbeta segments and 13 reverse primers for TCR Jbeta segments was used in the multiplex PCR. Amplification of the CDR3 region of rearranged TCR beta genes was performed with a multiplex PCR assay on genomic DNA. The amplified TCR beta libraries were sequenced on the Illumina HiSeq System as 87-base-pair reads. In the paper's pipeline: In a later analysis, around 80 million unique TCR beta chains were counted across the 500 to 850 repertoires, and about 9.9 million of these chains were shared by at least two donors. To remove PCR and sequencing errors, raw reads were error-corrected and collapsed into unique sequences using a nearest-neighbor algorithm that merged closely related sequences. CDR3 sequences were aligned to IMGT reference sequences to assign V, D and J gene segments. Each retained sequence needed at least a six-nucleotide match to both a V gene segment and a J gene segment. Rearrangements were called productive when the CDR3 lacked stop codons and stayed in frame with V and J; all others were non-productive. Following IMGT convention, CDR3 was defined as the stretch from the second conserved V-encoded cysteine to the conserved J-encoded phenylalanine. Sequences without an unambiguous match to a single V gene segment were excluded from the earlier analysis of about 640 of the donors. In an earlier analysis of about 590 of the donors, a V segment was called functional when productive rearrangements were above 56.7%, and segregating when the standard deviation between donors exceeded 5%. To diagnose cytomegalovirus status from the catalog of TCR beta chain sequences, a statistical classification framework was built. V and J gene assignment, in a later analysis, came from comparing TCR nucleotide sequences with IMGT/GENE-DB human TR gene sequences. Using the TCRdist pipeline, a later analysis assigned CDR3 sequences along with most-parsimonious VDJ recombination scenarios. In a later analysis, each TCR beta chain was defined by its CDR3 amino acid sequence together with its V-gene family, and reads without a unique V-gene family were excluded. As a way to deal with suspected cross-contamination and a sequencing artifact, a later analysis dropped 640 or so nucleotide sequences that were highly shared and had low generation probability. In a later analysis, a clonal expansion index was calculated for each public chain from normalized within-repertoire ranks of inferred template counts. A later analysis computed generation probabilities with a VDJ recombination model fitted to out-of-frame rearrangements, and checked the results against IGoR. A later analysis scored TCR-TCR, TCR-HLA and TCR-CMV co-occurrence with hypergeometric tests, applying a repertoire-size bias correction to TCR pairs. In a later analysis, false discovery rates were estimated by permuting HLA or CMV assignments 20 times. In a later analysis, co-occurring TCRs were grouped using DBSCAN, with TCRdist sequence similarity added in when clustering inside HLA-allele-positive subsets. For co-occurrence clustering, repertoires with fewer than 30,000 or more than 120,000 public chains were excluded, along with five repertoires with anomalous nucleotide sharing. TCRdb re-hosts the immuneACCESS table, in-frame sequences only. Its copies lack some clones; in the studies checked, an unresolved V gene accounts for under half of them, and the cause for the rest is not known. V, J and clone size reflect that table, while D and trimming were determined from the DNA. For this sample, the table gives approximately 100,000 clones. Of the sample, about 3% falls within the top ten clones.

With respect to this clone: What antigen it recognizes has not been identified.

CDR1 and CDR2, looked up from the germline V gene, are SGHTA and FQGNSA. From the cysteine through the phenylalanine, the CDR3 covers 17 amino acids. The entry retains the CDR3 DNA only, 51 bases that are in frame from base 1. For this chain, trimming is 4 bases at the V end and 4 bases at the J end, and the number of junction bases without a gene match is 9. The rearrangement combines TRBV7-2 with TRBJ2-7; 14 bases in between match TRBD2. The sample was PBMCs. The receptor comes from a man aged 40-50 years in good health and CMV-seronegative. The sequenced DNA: TGTGCCAGCAGCTCGACCGGGACTAGCGGGAGTAGATACGAGCAGTACTTC. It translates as CASSSTGTSGSRYEQYF.